This entry lists 7 T cell receptor beta chains sequenced from one sample in a study of regulatory T cells in long-lasting Graves disease. Described time point: newly diagnosed GD, antithyroid drugs for less than 3 months. Extracted RNA from PBMCs served as the source of the TCR library. Arm-PCR of CDR3 regions with iRepertoire HTBI primers generated TCR beta libraries. One entry per CDR3 protein results from TCRdb running MiXCR on the multiplex PCR reads. The sample records some 330,000 distinct CDR3 sequences, 10% to 15% being singletons. The sample also formed part of further work on T cells in Graves' hyperthyroidism and ophthalmopathy.

The sequencing here drew on peripheral blood mononuclear cells (PBMCs), taken at new diagnosis, from a patient treated with antithyroid drugs. All receptors derive from a woman aged 18 to 35 with Graves disease.

The gene calls are TRBV20-1 and TRBJ2-1; possible D gene TRBD2, 6 bases. The germline CDR1 and CDR2 sequences are DFQATT and SNEGSKA (reference sequence). The CDR3 covers 15 residues. V was pared by 3 bases and J by 4 bases, with 16 bases between. CDR3 sequence reads: CSARELARPYNEQFF. In nucleotides, the CDR3 is TGCAGTGCTAGGGAACTAGCAAGACCTTACAATGAGCAGTTCTTC.

This clonotype was recorded many times. V and J are TRBV11-2 and TRBJ2-1; D possibly corresponds to TRBD2 (6 bases). Deletions cut 5 bases from V and 12 bases from J, with 17 bases between. Germline V gene data show CDR1 as SGHAT and CDR2 as FQNNGV. This CDR3 is 13 amino acids long. This CDR3 is CASSLEGTGSQFF. The DNA for the CDR3 is TGTGCCAGCAGCCTGGAGGGAACGGGATCGCAGTTCTTC.

The table lists this clonotype with many counts. The chain links TRBV7-9 to TRBJ1-2, with 9 bases that match TRBD1. V trimming: 6 bases; J trimming: 4 bases; junction bases outside the gene matches: 3. The CDR3 consists of 13 residues. Germline CDR1 reads SEHNR; CDR2 reads FQNEAQ (reference sequence). CDR3 coding DNA: TGTGCCAGCAGTACAGGGGGCTCCTATGGCTACACCTTC. This sequence encodes CASSTGGSYGYTF.

This clonotype was found many times. This chain links TRBV20-1 with TRBJ1-1, with 10 positions matching TRBD1. The CDR3 sequence is 14 residues long. Germline-derived CDR1 and CDR2 are DFQATT and SNEGSKA (reference sequence). V trimming: 2 bases; J trimming: 5 bases; junction bases outside the gene matches: 5. CDR3 sequence reads: CSARTTGGWTEAFF. The CDR3 coding sequence is TGCAGTGCTAGAACGACAGGGGGCTGGACTGAAGCTTTCTTT.

CDR3 region: CASSLSTDRETQYF. The DNA for the CDR3 is TGTGCCAGCAGTTTATCAACAGACCGAGAGACCCAGTACTTC. The J gene is TRBJ2-5, the V gene TRBV27; D is undetermined. The V gene lost 0 bases and the J gene lost 4 bases, with 9 bases spanning the gap. The germline V gene encodes CDR1 MNHEY and CDR2 SMNVEV (reference sequence). The CDR3 is 14 amino acids.

This clonotype was picked up many times. The J gene is TRBJ2-3, the V gene TRBV28; 8 bases fit TRBD2. The germline V gene encodes CDR1 MDHEN and CDR2 SYDVKM. This CDR3 comprises 14 residues. The J segment lost 0 bases and the V segment lost 10 bases, leaving 6 bases of the junction unmatched. The DNA for the CDR3 is TGTGCCACCCGGGGGGGATTCAGCACAGATACGCAGTATTTT. Amino acid sequence: CATRGGFSTDTQYF.

This clonotype has at least ten counts. V is TRBV13 and J is TRBJ2-3; no clear D. The germline CDR1 and CDR2 sequences are PRHDT and FYEKMQ (reference sequence). This CDR3 has 14 amino acids. The V end was cut by 1 base, the J end by 6 bases, with 11 bases between. DNA for the CDR3: TGTGCCAGCAGCTTAGTCAGTAGGACGGATACGCAGTATTTT. Its translation: CASSLVSRTDTQYF.